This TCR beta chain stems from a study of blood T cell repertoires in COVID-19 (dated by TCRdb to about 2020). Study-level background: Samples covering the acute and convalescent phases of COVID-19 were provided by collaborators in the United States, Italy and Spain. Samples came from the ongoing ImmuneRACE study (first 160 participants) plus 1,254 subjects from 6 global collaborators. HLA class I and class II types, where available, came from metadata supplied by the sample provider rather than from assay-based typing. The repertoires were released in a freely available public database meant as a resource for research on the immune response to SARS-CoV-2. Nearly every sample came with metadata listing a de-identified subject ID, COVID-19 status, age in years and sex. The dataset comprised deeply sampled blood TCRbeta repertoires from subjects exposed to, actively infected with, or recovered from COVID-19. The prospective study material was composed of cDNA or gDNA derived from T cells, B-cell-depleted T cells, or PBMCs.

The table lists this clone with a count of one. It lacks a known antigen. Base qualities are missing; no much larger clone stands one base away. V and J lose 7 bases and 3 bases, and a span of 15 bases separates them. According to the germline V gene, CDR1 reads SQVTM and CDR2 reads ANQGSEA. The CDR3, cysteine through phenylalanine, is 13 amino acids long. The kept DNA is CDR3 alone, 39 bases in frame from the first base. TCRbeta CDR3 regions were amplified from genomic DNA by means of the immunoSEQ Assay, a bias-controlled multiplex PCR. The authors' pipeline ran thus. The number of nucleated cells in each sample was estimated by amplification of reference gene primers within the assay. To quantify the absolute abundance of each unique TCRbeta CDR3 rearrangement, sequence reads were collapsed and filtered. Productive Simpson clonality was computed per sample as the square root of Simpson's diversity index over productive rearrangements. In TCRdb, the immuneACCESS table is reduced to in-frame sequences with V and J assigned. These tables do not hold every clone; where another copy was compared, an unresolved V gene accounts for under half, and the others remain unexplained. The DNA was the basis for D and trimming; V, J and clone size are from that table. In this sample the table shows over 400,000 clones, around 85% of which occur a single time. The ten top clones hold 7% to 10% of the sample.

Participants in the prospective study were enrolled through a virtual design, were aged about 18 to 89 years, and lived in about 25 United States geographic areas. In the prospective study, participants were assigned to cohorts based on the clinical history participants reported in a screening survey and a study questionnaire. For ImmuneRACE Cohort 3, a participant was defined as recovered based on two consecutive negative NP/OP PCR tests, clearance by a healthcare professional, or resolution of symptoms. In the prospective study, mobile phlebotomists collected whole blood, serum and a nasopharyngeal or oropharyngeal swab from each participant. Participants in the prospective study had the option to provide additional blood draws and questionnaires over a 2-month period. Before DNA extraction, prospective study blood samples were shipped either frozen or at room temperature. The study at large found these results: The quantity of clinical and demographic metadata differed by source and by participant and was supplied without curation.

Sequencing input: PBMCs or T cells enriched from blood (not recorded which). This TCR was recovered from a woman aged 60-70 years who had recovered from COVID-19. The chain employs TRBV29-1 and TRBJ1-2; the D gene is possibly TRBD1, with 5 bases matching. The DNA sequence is TGCAGCGCCCTTCAGGGAGGGGACTATGGCTACACCTTC. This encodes CSALQGGDYGYTF.